This entry concerns a single TCR beta chain. Its antigen remains unknown. CDR3 length equals 13 residues. Germline V CDR1 and CDR2: MRHNA, SNTAGT. V lost 5 bases, J lost 2 bases, and 9 bases lay in between. This sample is part of a study of shared clonotypes between healthy human individuals. About the research overall: A couple of women and a few men aged 18 to 49 made up the donors. Study-wide results and caveats: Read depth was anticipated to influence clonotype sharing among donors.

Some clones are missing from TCRdb's copy, which holds only in-frame ones; the method was immunoSEQ multiplex PCR. Counted here are millions of clones, 95% occurring once; the ten biggest clones make up 0.13%. Into CD45RA+ naive and CD45RA-negative memory subsets, the CD4+ cells were split. The rearrangement uses TRBV6-4 and TRBJ1-1; no clear D. The clonotype comes from a man younger than 35 in good health. Source material: naive CD4+ T cells sorted from blood. Noted subset: CD45RA+ positively selected. The DNA of the CDR3 is TGTGCCAGCAGTACAGAAACTAACACTGAAGCTTTCTTT. Translation: CASSTETNTEAFF.